The 10 T cell receptor beta chains presented below share a single source sample, sequenced in a study of blood T cells in healthy people across ages. Then a second PCR, running about 6 to 12 cycles, was carried out with a sample-barcoded 5' primer and a J-beta primer mix. Each CDR3 protein gets one entry after TCRdb re-called the 5' RACE reads with MiXCR. The table lists about 680,000 distinct CDR3 sequences, 45% to 50% of them singletons. The sample taken for sequencing was blood. The receptors shown here come from a woman aged 60-70 years in good health.

The J gene is TRBJ2-3, the V gene TRBV9, with 8 nucleotides matching TRBD2. Trimming at V came to 0 bases and at J to 1 base, leaving 4 bases not matched to a gene. CDR1 and CDR2 from the germline V gene are SGDLS and YYNGEE. The length of the CDR3 is 16 residues. The CDR3 DNA reads as TGTGCCAGCAGCGTAGTCACTAGCGGTGGCACAGATACGCAGTATTTT. Translation: CASSVVTSGGTDTQYF.

The rearrangement uses TRBV15 and TRBJ1-2; tentative D call: TRBD1 (6 bases). The V gene's germline CDR1 is LNHNV and CDR2 YYDKDF (reference sequence). V was shortened by 3 bases and J by 4 bases, with 12 bases between the two germline ends. The CDR3 spans 14 residues. Written as DNA, the CDR3 is TGTGCCACCAGCAGCAGACAGGAGTTCTATGGCTACACCTTC. Its protein is CATSSRQEFYGYTF. Supplemented by reference TRBV15 and TRBJ1-2, the full variable domain reads DAMVIQNPRYQVTQFGKPVTLSCSQTLNHNVMYWYQQKSSQAPKLLFHYYDKDFNNEADTPDNFQSRRPNTSFCFLDIRSPGLGDTAMYLCATSSRQEFYGYTFGSGTRLTVV.

The chain couples TRBV12-3 or TRBV12-4 to TRBJ2-7, with D possibly being TRBD1 (6 bases). Trimming took 5 bases from V and 3 from J, leaving 11 bases between them. The CDR3 is 13 amino acids. The DNA for the CDR3 is TGTGCCAGCAGTCCCTGGGACATCTACGAGCAGTACTTC. Its translation: CASSPWDIYEQYF.

This chain uses TRBV9 with TRBJ1-1, with a tentative D call TRBD1 (5 bases). The V gene lost 0 bases and the J gene lost 4 bases, with 10 bases spanning the gap. This CDR3 comprises 14 residues. Germline CDR1 SGDLS, CDR2 YYNGEE. CDR3 in amino acids: CASSVAPGSTEAFF. The CDR3 DNA follows: TGTGCCAGCAGCGTAGCTCCAGGGTCCACTGAAGCTTTCTTT.

This clonotype was seen at least ten times. The chain has TRBV7-2 and TRBJ2-5; 7 nucleotides match TRBD1. CDR3 size: 13 residues. V was pared by 4 bases and J by 3 bases, with 2 bases of the junction left unmatched. CDR1 and CDR2 from the germline V gene are SGHTA and FQGNSA. The CDR3 coding sequence is TGTGCCAGCAGCTCCGACAGGGAAGAGACCCAGTACTTC. Protein: CASSSDREETQYF.

The chain combines TRBV11-2 with TRBJ2-1; D may be TRBD1 (6 bases). The CDR3 is 14 residues long. Germline lookup yields CDR1 SGHAT and CDR2 FQNNGV. Trimming shortened V by 6 bases and J by 8 bases, and 17 bases separated the two germline ends. The CDR3 here is CASSTYRVRDEQFF. The CDR3 coding sequence is TGTGCCAGCAGTACCTACAGGGTTAGGGATGAGCAGTTCTTC.

V and J are TRBV25-1 and TRBJ1-5; 7 bases map to TRBD1. This CDR3 spans 15 amino acids. CDR1 is MGHDK, CDR2 SYGVNS, per germline. V was clipped by 3 bases and J by 7 bases; unmatched bases: 9. CDR3 sequence: CASSERDRAGQPQHF. In nucleotides, the CDR3 is TGTGCCAGCAGTGAGCGTGACAGGGCGGGACAGCCCCAGCATTTT.

The chain employs TRBV29-1 and TRBJ2-5; 8 bases are shared with TRBD1. V dropped 4 bases and J dropped 5; count of bases not matched to a gene: 6. The CDR3 has 13 residues. Germline loops: CDR1 SQVTM, CDR2 ANQGSEA. Here the CDR3 reads CSVVFRGRETQYF. CDR3 coding DNA: TGCAGCGTTGTTTTCAGGGGGCGGGAGACCCAGTACTTC.

This clonotype has more than one count but fewer than ten. The chain recombines TRBV5-1 with TRBJ2-7; TRBD1 agrees at 9 bases. There are 14 residues in the CDR3. V was clipped by 4 bases and J by 2 bases; unmatched bases: 4. Looked up from germline, CDR1 is SGHRS and CDR2 is YFSETQ. Here the CDR3 reads CASSQDRGTYEQYF. The CDR3 nucleotides are TGCGCCAGCAGCCAGGACAGGGGCACCTACGAGCAGTACTTC.

As regards this clonotype: A single base separates this from a much larger clone, so it may be a read error. The chain couples TRBV6-2 or TRBV6-3 to TRBJ2-3; either TRBD1 or TRBD2 may fit D (6 bases each). Trimming shortened V by 2 bases and J by 4 bases, and 13 bases separated the two germline ends. This CDR3 has 15 residues. Germline V CDR1 and CDR2: MNHEY, SVGEGT. The chain's CDR3 is CASSYAPGAADTQYF. CDR3 nucleotide sequence: TGTGCCAGCAGTTACGCTCCGGGGGCTGCAGATACGCAGTATTTT.